The 18 T cell receptor beta chains below all came from one sample that was sequenced in a study of T cells in localized non-small cell lung cancer (dated by TCRdb to 2020 to 2022). Receptors were amplified or captured by the immunoSEQ multiplex PCR assay. Not all clones reach the TCRdb copy of this immuneACCESS table, which keeps in-frame sequences only. Checked studies attribute under half of the gap to unresolved V genes and leave the rest unexplained. A total of roughly 50,000 clones appear in this sample, around 83% of them only once. The top ten clonotypes cover about 20% of the sample. Source: peripheral blood, taken before any cancer treatment. The receptors come from a female donor at least 60 years old with stage II squamous cell lung carcinoma.

This clone was observed a single time. This chain uses TRBV2 with TRBJ1-1; perhaps TRBD1 as D (5 bases). Trimming pared 5 bases from V and 4 bases from J, leaving 11 bases between. The CDR3 is 13 amino acids. Germline CDR1 reads SNHLY; CDR2 reads FYNNEI. DNA of the CDR3: TGTGCCAGCAGTCAACAGGAAGTCACTGAAGCTTTCTTT. Its protein is CASSQQEVTEAFF.

This chain uses TRBV4-1 with TRBJ1-2; D is perhaps TRBD1 (6 bases). The V gene lost 1 base and the J gene lost 2 bases, with 11 bases spanning the gap. This CDR3 region has 15 residues. The germline gives CDR1 MGHRA, CDR2 YSYEKL. This CDR3 reads CASSQASGQNYGYTF. Written as DNA, the CDR3 is TGCGCCAGCAGCCAAGCGAGTGGACAGAACTATGGCTACACCTTC.

The chain links TRBV15 to TRBJ1-1, with 7 bases aligning to TRBD1. Germline V gene data show CDR1 as LNHNV and CDR2 as YYDKDF (reference sequence). The CDR3 is made up of 15 amino acids. J lost 1 base, V lost 1 base, and 3 bases had no gene match. CDR3 in DNA: TGTGCCACCAGCAGAGGGGACAGTAGGAACACTGAAGCTTTCTTT. It specifies CATSRGDSRNTEAFF.

The rearrangement joins TRBV4-1 to TRBJ1-2; possible D gene TRBD1, 6 bases. V lost 0 bases and J lost 4, with 18 bases in between. CDR1 and CDR2 (germline): MGHRA, YSYEKL. CDR3 length equals 17 residues. CDR3 sequence reads: CASSQDFVEGGGYGYTF. For the CDR3, the DNA is TGCGCCAGCAGCCAAGATTTCGTTGAGGGAGGGGGCTATGGCTACACCTTC.

The chain couples TRBV2 to TRBJ1-5; D is uncertain. Germline V gives CDR1 SNHLY, CDR2 FYNNEI. Trimming left V 4 bases short and J 3 bases short, with 7 bases between. The CDR3 is 13 amino acids. The CDR3 loop is CASSGGYNQPQHF. In nucleotides, the CDR3 is TGTGCCAGCAGTGGAGGGTACAATCAGCCCCAGCATTTT. Using reference TRBV2 and TRBJ1-5 for the parts outside the CDR3, the full variable domain is EPEVTQTPSHQVTQMGQEVILRCVPISNHLYFYWYRQILGQKVEFLVSFYNNEISEKSEIFDDQFSVERPDGSNFTLKIRSTKLEDSAMYFCASSGGYNQPQHFGDGTRLSIL.

The chain is built from TRBV29-1 and TRBJ1-1; 8 nucleotides agree with TRBD1. Looked up from germline, CDR1 is SQVTM and CDR2 is ANQGSEA. The CDR3 covers 14 residues. V trimming: 5 bases; J trimming: 5 bases; junction bases outside the gene matches: 10. In nucleotides, the CDR3 is TGCAGCGTTTCTACAGCCCAGGGGGCAACTGAAGCTTTCTTT. This sequence encodes CSVSTAQGATEAFF.

The gene calls are TRBV7-3 and TRBJ2-1; D possibly corresponds to TRBD2 (6 bases). With 1 base removed from V and 2 bases from J, the gap between germline ends came to 12 bases. Germline V gene sequence: CDR1 SGHTA, CDR2 FQGTGA. The CDR3 has 16 residues. CDR3 nucleotide sequence: TGTGCCAGCAGCTTAAGACCCGGGAGAACCTACAATGAGCAGTTCTTC. Translated: CASSLRPGRTYNEQFF.

The V and J genes are TRBV2 and TRBJ1-4; D perhaps matches TRBD1 (6 bases). The CDR3 has 14 residues. V dropped 7 bases and J dropped 5 bases, with 14 bases sitting between them. In germline, CDR1 is SNHLY, CDR2 FYNNEI. Written as DNA, the CDR3 is TGTGCCAGCACTCAGACAGGATTAAATGAAAAACTGTTTTTT. Translation: CASTQTGLNEKLFF.

The chain links TRBV27 to TRBJ2-7; 7 nucleotides line up with TRBD1. The V gene's germline CDR1 is MNHEY and CDR2 SMNVEV (reference sequence). The J segment lost 2 bases and the V segment lost 5 bases, leaving 6 bases of the junction unmatched. The CDR3 totals 14 residues. The CDR3 protein is CASSPRTGPYEQYF. The CDR3 bases are TGTGCCAGCAGTCCGAGGACAGGCCCCTACGAGCAGTACTTC.

The chain couples TRBV6-6 to TRBJ1-2; maybe TRBD1 (6 bases). The CDR3 extends over 16 amino acids. The V end lost 6 bases, the J end lost 0 bases, and 17 bases lay between the germline ends. The germline V gene encodes CDR1 MNHNY and CDR2 SVGAGI (reference sequence). Here the CDR3 reads CASSPQGWDSNYGYTF. In DNA form, the CDR3 reads TGTGCCAGCAGCCCACAGGGATGGGACTCTAACTATGGCTACACCTTC.

The rearrangement joins TRBV7-8 to TRBJ2-1, with D possibly matching TRBD2 (7 bases). There are 12 residues in the CDR3. Germline assignment: CDR1 SGHVS and CDR2 FQNEAQ. Trimming pared 3 bases from V and 10 bases from J, leaving 10 bases between. CDR3 nucleotides: TGTGCCAGCAGCTTTAAGGGGGGGGAGCAGTTCTTC. Translation gives CASSFKGGEQFF. Full variable domain (missing parts from reference TRBV7-8 and TRBJ2-1): GAGVSQSPRYKVAKRGQDVALRCDPISGHVSLFWYQQALGQGPEFLTYFQNEAQLDKSGLPSDRFFAERPEGSVSTLKIQRTQQEDSAVYLCASSFKGGEQFFGPGTRLTVL.

The chain uses TRBV5-1 and TRBJ1-2; the D is unclear. Germline assignment: CDR1 SGHRS and CDR2 YFSETQ. Trimming shortened V by 0 bases and J by 3 bases, and 12 bases separated the two germline ends. The CDR3 loop spans 15 amino acids. The CDR3, as DNA: TGCGCCAGCAGCTTGGACGGTTCAATTGACTATGGCTACACCTTC. Amino acid sequence: CASSLDGSIDYGYTF.

The V gene is TRBV5-5, the J gene TRBJ2-2; possibly TRBD1 for D (6 bases). Looked up from germline, CDR1 is SGHKS and CDR2 is YYEKEE (reference sequence). V was cut by 4 bases and J by 3 bases, with 13 bases left in between. This CDR3 is 15 amino acids long. The CDR3 spells CASSQTGSDTGELFF. CDR3 sequence (DNA): TGTGCCAGCAGCCAAACAGGGTCGGACACCGGGGAGCTGTTTTTT. The variable domain in full, completed from reference TRBV5-5 and TRBJ2-2, reads DAGVTQSPTHLIKTRGQQVTLRCSPISGHKSVSWYQQVLGQGPQFIFQYYEKEERGRGNFPDRFSARQFPNYSSELNVNALLLGDSALYLCASSQTGSDTGELFFGEGSRLTVL.

The genes are TRBV7-7 and TRBJ2-3; the D gene is possibly TRBD1 (5 bases). Trimming pared 5 bases from V and 3 bases from J, leaving 9 bases between. The CDR3 spans 13 residues. Germline loops: CDR1 SSHAT, CDR2 FNYEAQ (reference sequence). DNA of the CDR3: TGTGCCAGCAGCCGCGACAGAACAGATACGCAGTATTTT. This codes for CASSRDRTDTQYF. The whole variable domain, filled in from reference TRBV7-7 and TRBJ2-3, reads GAGVSQSPRYKVTKRGQDVTLRCDPISSHATLYWYQQALGQGPEFLTYFNYEAQPDKSGLPSDRFSAERPEGSISTLTIQRTEQRDSAMYRCASSRDRTDTQYFGPGTRLTVL.

V and J are TRBV9 and TRBJ2-1; a weak D match, TRBD2 (6 bases). CDR1 is SGDLS, CDR2 YYNGEE, per germline. V lost 2 bases, J lost 2 bases, and 20 bases lay in between. The CDR3 has 18 residues. CDR3 loop: CASSVLPAGFSTYNEQFF. The CDR3 DNA reads as TGTGCCAGCAGCGTTTTGCCAGCGGGTTTTTCCACCTACAATGAGCAGTTCTTC.

The chain employs TRBV7-8 and TRBJ2-2; perhaps TRBD1 as D (5 bases). The V gene's germline CDR1 is SGHVS and CDR2 FQNEAQ. CDR3 length: 16 amino acids. V shed 7 bases and J shed 3 bases, with 18 bases lying between them. CDR3: CASNPLGPGDTGELFF. CDR3 bases: TGTGCCAGCAATCCTCTGGGGCCTGGGGACACCGGGGAGCTGTTTTTT.

The rearrangement joins TRBV30 to TRBJ1-1; tentative D call: TRBD1 (6 bases). The V gene's germline CDR1 is GTSNPN and CDR2 SVGIG (reference sequence). V was trimmed by 8 bases and J by 4 bases, leaving 14 bases between them. CDR3 length: 12 amino acids. Written as DNA, the CDR3 is TGTGCCCGAGAGGGGGGTGGCACTGAAGCTTTCTTT. This translates into CAREGGGTEAFF.

The rearrangement joins TRBV18 to TRBJ2-1; no reliable D call. Trimming took off 1 base at V and 0 bases at J, with 13 bases between the two ends. The length of the CDR3 is 17 residues. Germline loops: CDR1 KGHSH, CDR2 LQKENI. The chain's CDR3 is CASSPRPAQDSYNEQFF. The CDR3 region has the DNA TGTGCCAGCTCACCACGGCCGGCGCAGGACTCCTACAATGAGCAGTTCTTC.